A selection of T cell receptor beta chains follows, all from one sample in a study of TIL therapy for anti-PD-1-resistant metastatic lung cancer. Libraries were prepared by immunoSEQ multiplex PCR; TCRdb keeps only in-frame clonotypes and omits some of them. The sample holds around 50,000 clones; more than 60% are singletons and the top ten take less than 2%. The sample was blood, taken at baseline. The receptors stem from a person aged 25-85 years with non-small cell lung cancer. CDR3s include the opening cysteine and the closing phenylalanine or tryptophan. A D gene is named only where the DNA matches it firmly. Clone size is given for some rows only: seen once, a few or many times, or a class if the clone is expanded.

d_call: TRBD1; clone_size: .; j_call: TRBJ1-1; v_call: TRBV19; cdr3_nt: TGTGCCAGTAGTCAGACAGGGGGTGGCACTGAAGCTTTCTTT; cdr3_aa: CASSQTGGGTEAFF
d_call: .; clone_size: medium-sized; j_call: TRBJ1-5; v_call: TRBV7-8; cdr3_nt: TGTGCCAGCAGGGGCCCTGGAGGCAATCAGCCCCAGCATTTT; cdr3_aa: CASRGPGGNQPQHF
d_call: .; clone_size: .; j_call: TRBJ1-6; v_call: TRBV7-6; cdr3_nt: TGTGCCAGCAGCCCTGACTATAATTCACCCCTCCACTTT; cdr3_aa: CASSPDYNSPLHF
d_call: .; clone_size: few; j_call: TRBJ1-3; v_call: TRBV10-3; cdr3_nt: TGTGCCATCAGTGTGGACAGCTCTGGAAACACCATATATTTT; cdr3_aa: CAISVDSSGNTIYF
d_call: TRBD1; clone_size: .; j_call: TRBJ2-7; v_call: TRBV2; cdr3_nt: TGTGCCAGCAGAGATGACAGGGAAAGCTCCTACGAGCAGTACTTC; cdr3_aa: CASRDDRESSYEQYF
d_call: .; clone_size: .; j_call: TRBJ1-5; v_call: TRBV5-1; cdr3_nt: TGCGCCAGCAGCTTGACAGAGGATCAGCCCCAGCATTTT; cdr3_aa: CASSLTEDQPQHF
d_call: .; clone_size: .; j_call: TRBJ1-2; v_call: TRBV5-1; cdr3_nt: TGCGCCTCCATGGGGCCAGGGCTCTATGGCTACACCTTC; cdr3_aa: CASMGPGLYGYTF
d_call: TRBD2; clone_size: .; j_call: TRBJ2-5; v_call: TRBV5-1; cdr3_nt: TGCGCCAGCAGCTTGGTGCTAGCGGGACAAGAGACCCAGTACTTC; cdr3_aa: CASSLVLAGQETQYF
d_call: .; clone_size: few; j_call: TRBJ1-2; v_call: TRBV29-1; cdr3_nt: TGCAGCGTTGAGAGGAACTATGGCTACACCTTC; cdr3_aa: CSVERNYGYTF
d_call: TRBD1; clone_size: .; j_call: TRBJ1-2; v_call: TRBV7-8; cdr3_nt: TGTGCCAGCAGCCAGCAGGGGGGCGCAGGGAATGGCTACACCTTC; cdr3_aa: CASSQQGGAGNGYTF
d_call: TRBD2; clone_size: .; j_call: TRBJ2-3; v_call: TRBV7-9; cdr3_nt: TGTGCCAGCAGCTTAGCGGAGGCGGGAGGCACAGATACGCAGTATTTT; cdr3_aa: CASSLAEAGGTDTQYF
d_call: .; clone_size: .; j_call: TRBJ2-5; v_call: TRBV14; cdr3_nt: TGTGCCAGCAGCCGGGGGCCTGGGGAGACCCAGTACTTC; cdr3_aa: CASSRGPGETQYF
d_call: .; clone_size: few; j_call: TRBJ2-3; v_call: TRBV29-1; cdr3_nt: TGCAGCGTTGAAGATCCACGTGGGGTCACAGATACGCAGTATTTT; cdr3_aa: CSVEDPRGVTDTQYF
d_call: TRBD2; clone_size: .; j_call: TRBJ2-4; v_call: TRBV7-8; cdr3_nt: TGTGCCAGCAGCAGAACCGGGACTAGCGGGAGCAACATTCAGTACTTC; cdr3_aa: CASSRTGTSGSNIQYF
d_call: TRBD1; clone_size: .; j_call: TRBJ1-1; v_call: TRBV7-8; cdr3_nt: TGTGCCAGCAGCCCAAGGACAGGGAGCACTGAAGCTTTCTTT; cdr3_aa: CASSPRTGSTEAFF
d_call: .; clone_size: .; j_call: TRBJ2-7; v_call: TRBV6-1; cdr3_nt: TGTGCCAGCAGTGAATCCGGGCACGAGCAGTACTTC; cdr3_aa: CASSESGHEQYF
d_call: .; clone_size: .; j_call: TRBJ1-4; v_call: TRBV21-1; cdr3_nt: TGTGCCAGCAGCAAAAGGGACAACGACAGGGGGGTCCTGGATAGACTGTTTTTT; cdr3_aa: CASSKRDNDRGVLDRLFF
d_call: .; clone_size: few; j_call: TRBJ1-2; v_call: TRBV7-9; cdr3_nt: TGTGCCAGCAGCTTAATCAACCCTTCGGGCTACACCTTC; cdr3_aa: CASSLINPSGYTF
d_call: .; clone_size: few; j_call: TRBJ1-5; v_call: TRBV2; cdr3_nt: TGTGCCAGCAGTGATAGGGGCAGGGCACAGCCCCAGCATTTT; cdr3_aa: CASSDRGRAQPQHF
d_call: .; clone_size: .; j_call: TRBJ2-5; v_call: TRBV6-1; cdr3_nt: TGTGCCAGCAAGAACAGGGCCGGAGAGACCCAGTACTTC; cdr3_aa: CASKNRAGETQYF
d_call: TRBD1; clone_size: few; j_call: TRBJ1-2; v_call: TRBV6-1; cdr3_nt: TGTGCCAGCACTACAGGGGCAAACTATGGCTACACCTTC; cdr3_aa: CASTTGANYGYTF
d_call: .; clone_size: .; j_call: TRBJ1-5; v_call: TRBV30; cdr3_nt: TGTGCCTGGGGAAGCAGCAGCAATCAGCCCCAGCATTTT; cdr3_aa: CAWGSSSNQPQHF
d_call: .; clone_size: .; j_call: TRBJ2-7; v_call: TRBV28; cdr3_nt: TGTGCCAAAGGGGGTCGGCAGGATCCCTACGAGCAGTACTTC; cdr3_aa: CAKGGRQDPYEQYF
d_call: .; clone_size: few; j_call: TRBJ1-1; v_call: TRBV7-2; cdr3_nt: TGTGCCAGCACCCGGACTCTGAACACTGAAGCTTTCTTT; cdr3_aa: CASTRTLNTEAFF
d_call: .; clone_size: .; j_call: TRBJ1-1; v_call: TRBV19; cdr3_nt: TGTGCCAGTAGCTACACTGCCGGGACACCTAACACTGAAGCTTTCTTT; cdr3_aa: CASSYTAGTPNTEAFF
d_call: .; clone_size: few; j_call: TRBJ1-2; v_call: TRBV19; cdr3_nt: TGTGCCAGTAGTTTGGCCGACAGCGCGGGCTACACCTTC; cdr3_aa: CASSLADSAGYTF
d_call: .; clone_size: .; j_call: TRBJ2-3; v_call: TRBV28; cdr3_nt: TGTGCCAGCAGTCCCGACAGTCATCCCTTGTATACGCAGTATTTT; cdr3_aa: CASSPDSHPLYTQYF
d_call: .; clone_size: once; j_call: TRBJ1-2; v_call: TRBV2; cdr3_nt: TGTGCCAGCAGTGAGGGGGGCCGGGGAGGTGGCTACACCTTC; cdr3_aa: CASSEGGRGGGYTF
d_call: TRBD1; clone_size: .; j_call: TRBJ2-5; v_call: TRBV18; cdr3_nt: TGTGCCAGCTCACCAGCGACCGGACAGGGTTTGGTGGAGACCCAGTACTTC; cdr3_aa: CASSPATGQGLVETQYF
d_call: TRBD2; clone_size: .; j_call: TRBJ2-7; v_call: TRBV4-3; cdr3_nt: TGCGCCAGCAGCCAATCGAGCGGGAGTAACTACGAGCAGTACTTC; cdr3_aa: CASSQSSGSNYEQYF
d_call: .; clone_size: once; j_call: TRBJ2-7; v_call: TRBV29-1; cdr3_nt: TGCAGCGCCTTCCGGACAGTGAACGAGCAGTACTTC; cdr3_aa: CSAFRTVNEQYF
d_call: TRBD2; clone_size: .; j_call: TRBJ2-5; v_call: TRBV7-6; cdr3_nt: TGTGCCAGCAGCTCTGGTGCGGGGGGAGAGACCCAGTACTTC; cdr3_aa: CASSSGAGGETQYF
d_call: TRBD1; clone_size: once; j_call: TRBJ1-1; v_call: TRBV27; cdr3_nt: TGTGCCAGCAGTTTCATTCTCACAGGGGAGCGTGTGGCTGAAGCTTTCTTT; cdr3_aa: CASSFILTGERVAEAFF
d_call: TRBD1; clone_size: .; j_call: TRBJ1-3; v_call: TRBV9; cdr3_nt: TGTGCCAGCAGCGACAGGGGACGAAACACCATATATTTT; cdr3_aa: CASSDRGRNTIYF
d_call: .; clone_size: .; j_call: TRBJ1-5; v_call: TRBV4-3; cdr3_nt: TGCGCCAGCAGCCAGGGGACGGGCCCTGGCAATCAGCCCCAGCATTTT; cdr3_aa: CASSQGTGPGNQPQHF
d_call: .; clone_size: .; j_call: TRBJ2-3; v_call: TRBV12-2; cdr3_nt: TGTGCAAGTCGCCCTCGGTTTTTGTCCACAGATACGCAGTATTTT; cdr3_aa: CASRPRFLSTDTQYF
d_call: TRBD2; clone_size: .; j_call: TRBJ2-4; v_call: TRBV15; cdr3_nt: TGTGCCACCAGCAGGACGACTAGCGGGGGTACGATCAAAAACATTCAGTACTTC; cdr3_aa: CATSRTTSGGTIKNIQYF
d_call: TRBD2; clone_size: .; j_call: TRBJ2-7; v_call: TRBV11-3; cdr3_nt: TGTGCCAGCAGCCCCTCCGGGACTAGCGGTCTCTACGAGCAGTACTTC; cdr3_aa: CASSPSGTSGLYEQYF
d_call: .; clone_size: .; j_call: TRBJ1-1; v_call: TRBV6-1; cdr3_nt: TGTGCCAGCGGAGCGACGGGGAACACTGAAGCTTTCTTT; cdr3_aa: CASGATGNTEAFF
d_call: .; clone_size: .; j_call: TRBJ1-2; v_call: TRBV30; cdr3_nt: TGTGCCTGGAGTGTCCGGCAGACTAACTATGGCTACACCTTC; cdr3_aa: CAWSVRQTNYGYTF
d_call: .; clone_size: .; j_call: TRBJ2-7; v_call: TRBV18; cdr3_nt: TGTGCCAGCTCACCACTATCAGGGTATGGGGTCTACGAGCAGTACTTC; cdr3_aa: CASSPLSGYGVYEQYF
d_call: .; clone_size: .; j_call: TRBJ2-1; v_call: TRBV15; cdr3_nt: TGTGCCACCAGCAAATATTCTAGCGCGGGTGAGCAGTTCTTC; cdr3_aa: CATSKYSSAGEQFF
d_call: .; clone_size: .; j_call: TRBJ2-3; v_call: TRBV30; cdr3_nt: TGTGCCTGGAGTGTTGGCGGGGCTACCTCTAGCACAGATACGCAGTATTTT; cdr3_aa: CAWSVGGATSSTDTQYF
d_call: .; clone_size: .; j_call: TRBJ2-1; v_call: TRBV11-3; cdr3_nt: TGTGCCAGCAGCCTCGACGGGCTAGTCGCCCCCAATGAGCAGTTCTTC; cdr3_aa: CASSLDGLVAPNEQFF
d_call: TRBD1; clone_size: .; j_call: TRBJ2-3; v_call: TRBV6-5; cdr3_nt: TGTGCCAGCAGACGGGACAGGGGTGGCACAGATACGCAGTATTTT; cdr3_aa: CASRRDRGGTDTQYF
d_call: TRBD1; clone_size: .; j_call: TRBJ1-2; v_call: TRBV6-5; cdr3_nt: TGTGCCAGCAGTTACTCTGCGGGACAGGGGGCGAGTGGCTACACCTTC; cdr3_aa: CASSYSAGQGASGYTF
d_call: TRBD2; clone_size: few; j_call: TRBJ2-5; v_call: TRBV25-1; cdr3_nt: TGTGCCAGCAGTGAAACCCCCTGGGAGGGGCTCGAGACCCAGTACTTC; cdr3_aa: CASSETPWEGLETQYF
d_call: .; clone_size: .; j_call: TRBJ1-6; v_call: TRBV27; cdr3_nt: TGTGCCAGCAGTTCAGGGTATGGGTCACCCCTCCACTTT; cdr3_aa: CASSSGYGSPLHF